A selection of T cell receptor beta chains follows, all from one sample in a study of blood T cell repertoires in COVID-19. Using immunoSEQ multiplex PCR, the repertoire was profiled, and TCRdb retains in-frame clones only, with some absent. The table shows 200,000 to 250,000 clones, with about 90% occurring only once. The source material was peripheral blood. The receptor set was obtained from a man aged 35 to 55 with active or convalescent COVID-19. Each CDR3 is given with its conserved first and last residue.

length	J	V	CDR3
15	TRBJ1-3	TRBV5-1	CASSLDRSSGNTIYF
19	TRBJ2-2	TRBV3-1/TRBV3-2	CASSQDWASGRPNTGELFF
15	TRBJ1-1	TRBV7-3	CASSLQGFMNTEAFF
13	TRBJ1-4	TRBV29-1	CSVGQGSTEKLFF
15	TRBJ1-5	TRBV19	CASSYTDISNQPQHF
16	TRBJ2-2	TRBV28	CASTPAGQVNTGELFF
15	TRBJ1-1	TRBV5-1	CASSLGTNGEGEAFF
14	TRBJ1-2	TRBV21-1	CASSKVPANYGYTF
13	TRBJ1-1	TRBV5-1	CASSVGTAAEAFF
15	TRBJ1-4	TRBV28	CASRAVRQGDEKLFF
16	TRBJ1-2	TRBV9	CASSTGTGRLNYGYTF